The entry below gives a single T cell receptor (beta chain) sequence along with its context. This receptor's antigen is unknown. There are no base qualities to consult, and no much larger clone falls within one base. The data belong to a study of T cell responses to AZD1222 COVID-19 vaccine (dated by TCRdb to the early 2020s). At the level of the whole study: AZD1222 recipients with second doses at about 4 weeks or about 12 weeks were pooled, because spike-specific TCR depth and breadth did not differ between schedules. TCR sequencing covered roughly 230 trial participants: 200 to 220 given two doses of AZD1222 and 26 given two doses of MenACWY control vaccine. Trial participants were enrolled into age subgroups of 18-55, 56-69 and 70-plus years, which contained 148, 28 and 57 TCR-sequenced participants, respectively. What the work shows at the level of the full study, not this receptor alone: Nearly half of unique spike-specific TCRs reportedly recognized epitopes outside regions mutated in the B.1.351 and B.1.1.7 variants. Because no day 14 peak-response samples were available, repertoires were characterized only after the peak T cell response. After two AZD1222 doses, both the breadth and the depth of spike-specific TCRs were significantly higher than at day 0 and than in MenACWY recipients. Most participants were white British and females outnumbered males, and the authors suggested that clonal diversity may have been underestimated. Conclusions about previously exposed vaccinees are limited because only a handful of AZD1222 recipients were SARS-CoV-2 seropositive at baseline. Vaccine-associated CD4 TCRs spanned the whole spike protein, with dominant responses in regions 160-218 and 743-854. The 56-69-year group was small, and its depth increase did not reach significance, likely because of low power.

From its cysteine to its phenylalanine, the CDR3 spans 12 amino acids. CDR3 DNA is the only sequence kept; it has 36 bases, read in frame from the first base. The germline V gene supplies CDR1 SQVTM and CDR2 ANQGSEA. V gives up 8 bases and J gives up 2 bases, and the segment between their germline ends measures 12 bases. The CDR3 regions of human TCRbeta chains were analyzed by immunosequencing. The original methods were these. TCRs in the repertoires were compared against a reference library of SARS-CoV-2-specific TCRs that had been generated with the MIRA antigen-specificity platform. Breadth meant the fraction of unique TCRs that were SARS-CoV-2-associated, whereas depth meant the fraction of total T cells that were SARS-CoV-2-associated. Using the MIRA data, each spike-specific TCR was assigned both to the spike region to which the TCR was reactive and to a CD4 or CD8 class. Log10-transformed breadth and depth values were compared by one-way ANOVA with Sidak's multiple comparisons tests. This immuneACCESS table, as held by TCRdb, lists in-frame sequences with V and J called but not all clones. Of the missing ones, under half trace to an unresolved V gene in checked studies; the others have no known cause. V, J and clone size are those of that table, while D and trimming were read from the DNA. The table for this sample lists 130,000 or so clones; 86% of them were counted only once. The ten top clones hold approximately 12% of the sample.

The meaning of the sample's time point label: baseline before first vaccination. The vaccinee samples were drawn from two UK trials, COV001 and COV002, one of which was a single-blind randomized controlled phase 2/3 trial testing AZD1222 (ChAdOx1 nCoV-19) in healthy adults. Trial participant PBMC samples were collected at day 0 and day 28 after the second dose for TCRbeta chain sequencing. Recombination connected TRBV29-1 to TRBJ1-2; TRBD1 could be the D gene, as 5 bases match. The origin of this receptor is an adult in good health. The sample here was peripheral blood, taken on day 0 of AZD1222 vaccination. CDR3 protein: CSTWGGNYGYTF. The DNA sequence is TGCAGCACCTGGGGGGGAAACTATGGCTACACCTTC.